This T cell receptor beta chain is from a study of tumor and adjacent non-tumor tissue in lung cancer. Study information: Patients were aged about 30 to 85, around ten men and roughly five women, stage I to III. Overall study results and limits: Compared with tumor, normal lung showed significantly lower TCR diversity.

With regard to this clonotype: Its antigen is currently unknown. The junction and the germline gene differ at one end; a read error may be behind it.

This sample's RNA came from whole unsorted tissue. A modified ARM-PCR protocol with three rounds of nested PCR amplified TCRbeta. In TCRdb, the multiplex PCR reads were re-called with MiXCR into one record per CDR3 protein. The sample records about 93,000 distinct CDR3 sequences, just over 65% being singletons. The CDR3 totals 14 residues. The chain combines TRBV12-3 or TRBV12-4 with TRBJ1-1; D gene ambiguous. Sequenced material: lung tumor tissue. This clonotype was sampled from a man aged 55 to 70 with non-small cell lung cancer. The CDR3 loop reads CATSFSRTNTEAFF. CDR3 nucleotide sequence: TGTGCCACCAGTTTTAGCAGGACGAACACTGAAGCTTTCTTT.